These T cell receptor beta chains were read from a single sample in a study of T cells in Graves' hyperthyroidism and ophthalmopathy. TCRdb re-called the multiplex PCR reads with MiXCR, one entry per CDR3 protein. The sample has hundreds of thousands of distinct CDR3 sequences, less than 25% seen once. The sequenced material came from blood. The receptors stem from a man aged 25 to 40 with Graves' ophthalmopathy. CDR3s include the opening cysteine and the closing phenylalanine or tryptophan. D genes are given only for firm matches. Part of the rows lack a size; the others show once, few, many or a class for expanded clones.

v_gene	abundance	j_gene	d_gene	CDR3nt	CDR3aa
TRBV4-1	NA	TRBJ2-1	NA	TGCGCCAGCAGCCAAGAAGGGCGCGGAGTCTCCTACAATGAGCAGTTCTTC	CASSQEGRGVSYNEQFF
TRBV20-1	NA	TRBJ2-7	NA	TGCAGTGCTAGGTCTAGCGACTCCTACGAGCAGTACTTC	CSARSSDSYEQYF
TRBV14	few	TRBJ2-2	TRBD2	TGTGCCAGCAGCCAAGACTTTGCGCGGGAGGAGGTCGGGGAGCTGTTTTTT	CASSQDFAREEVGELFF
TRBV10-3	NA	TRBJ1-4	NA	TGTGCCATCAGGGCCGAGGGAACTAATGAAAAACTGTTTTTT	CAIRAEGTNEKLFF
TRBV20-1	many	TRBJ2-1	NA	TGCAGTGCTAGAGAATGGAGGGTCAATGAGCAGTTCTTC	CSAREWRVNEQFF
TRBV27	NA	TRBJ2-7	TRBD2	TGTGCCAGCAGTCCCCAGCGGGGGGAGCAGTACTTC	CASSPQRGEQYF
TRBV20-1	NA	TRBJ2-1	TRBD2	TGCAGTGCGTCCGCTCGAGGACTAGCGTACAATGAGCAGTTCTTC	CSASARGLAYNEQFF
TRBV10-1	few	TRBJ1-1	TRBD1	TGCGCCAGCAGCCGGGACAGGGATCCGAACACTGAAGCTTTCTTT	CASSRDRDPNTEAFF
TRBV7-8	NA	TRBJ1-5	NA	TGTGCCACTACGGAGGGGGTTAGCAATCAGCCCCAGCATTTT	CATTEGVSNQPQHF
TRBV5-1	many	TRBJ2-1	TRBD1	TGCGCCAGCAGCTTGGGGGGGACAGGGGCTTTCAATGAGCAGTTCTTC	CASSLGGTGAFNEQFF
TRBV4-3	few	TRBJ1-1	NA	TGCGCCAGCAGCCAAGATCAGTCACAGGGGAACACTGAAGCTTTCTTT	CASSQDQSQGNTEAFF
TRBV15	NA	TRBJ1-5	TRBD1	TGTGCCACCGCCGGGACAGGACGACAGCCCCAGCATTTT	CATAGTGRQPQHF
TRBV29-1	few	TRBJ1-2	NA	TGCAGCGTCTTGACATTTACATATGGCTACACCTTC	CSVLTFTYGYTF
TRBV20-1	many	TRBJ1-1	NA	TGCAGTGCTAGAGTACAACAAACATCTCCTCGAGAAGCTTTCTTT	CSARVQQTSPREAFF